Following are 15 T cell receptor beta chains from one sample sequenced in a study of blood T cell repertoires in COVID-19. Produced via immunoSEQ multiplex PCR; TCRdb's table is partial and in-frame only. The sample records 450,000 to 600,000 clones, about nine tenths being singletons. Sequencing was performed on PBMCs or T cells enriched from blood (not recorded which). The origin of the receptors is a woman aged 18-30 years who had recovered from COVID-19.

A note on this clone: One end of the junction fails to match germline, which may point to a read error. The V and J genes are TRBV18 and TRBJ2-7; D unresolved. Germline CDR1 is KGHSH and CDR2 is LQKENI. The length of the CDR3 is 14 residues. This chain's CDR3 is CASSPPAAPYEQYF. The CDR3 region has the DNA TGTGCCAGCTCTCCACCCGCAGCGCCCTACGAGCAGTACTTC.

J is TRBJ2-7 and V is TRBV7-8; 7 bases line up with TRBD1. The CDR3 contains 14 residues. Germline CDR1 and CDR2: SGHVS and FQNEAQ. The trim removed 5 bases at V and 3 bases at J, leaving 7 bases unmatched. In DNA form, the CDR3 reads TGTGCCAGCAGCCCCGGGGACAGACACTACGAGCAGTACTTC. Amino acid sequence: CASSPGDRHYEQYF.

The genes are TRBV11-3 and TRBJ2-5, with TRBD2 matching over 12 bases. Germline lookup yields CDR1 SGHNT and CDR2 YENEEA. This CDR3 region has 15 residues. The junction had 6 bases not matched to a gene; V was cut back by 5 bases and J by 5 bases. The CDR3 loop is CASSPRTSGDETQYF. CDR3 bases: TGTGCCAGCAGCCCCAGGACTAGCGGGGACGAGACCCAGTACTTC.

This clone was detected a few times. This chain uses TRBV4-1 with TRBJ2-7; 9 bases align to TRBD2. Germline values: CDR1 MGHRA, CDR2 YSYEKL. The CDR3 is 15 residues long. Trimming at V came to 1 base and at J to 1 base, leaving 2 bases not matched to a gene. The CDR3 bases are TGCGCCAGCAGCCAAGGGCGGGGGGGTTCCTACGAGCAGTACTTC. This sequence encodes CASSQGRGGSYEQYF.

This rearrangement joins TRBV5-1 to TRBJ2-5; perhaps TRBD2 as D (5 bases). Per germline, CDR1 SGHRS and CDR2 YFSETQ. CDR3 size: 15 residues. Trimming pared 1 base from V and 3 bases from J, leaving 13 bases between. The CDR3 nucleotides read TGCGCCAGCAGCTTGTTTCGGGGTTTTAAAGAGACCCAGTACTTC. This encodes CASSLFRGFKETQYF.

V is TRBV3-1 (or the pseudogene TRBV3-2) and J is TRBJ1-4, with 7 bases matching TRBD1. V dropped 3 bases and J dropped 8; count of bases not matched to a gene: 6. CDR3 length equals 14 residues. CDR1 is LGHDT, CDR2 YNNKEL, per germline (reference sequence). The CDR3 DNA reads as TGTGCCAGCAGCCAGAGGGACAGTGGGGAAAAACTGTTTTTT. Translation: CASSQRDSGEKLFF.

A word on this clone: At one end the junction does not follow the germline gene, possibly because of a read error. The rearrangement links TRBV5-4 to TRBJ2-5; TRBD2 is a possible D gene (6 bases). CDR1 SGHNT and CDR2 YYREEE come from the germline V gene (reference sequence). The CDR3 extends over 13 amino acids. The DNA for the CDR3 is TGTGCCAGCAGCTTATTAGCGGAAGACACCCAGTACTTC. The encoded protein is CASSLLAEDTQYF.

This clone has a single count. V and J are TRBV2 and TRBJ2-7; 9 bases match TRBD1. The junction had 13 bases not matched to a gene; V was cut back by 7 bases and J by 3 bases. Germline lookup yields CDR1 SNHLY and CDR2 FYNNEI. The CDR3 contains 16 residues. The CDR3 DNA reads TGTGCCAGCACGAGAGATTCGATGGGACAGGGCTACGAGCAGTACTTC. Translated, it gives CASTRDSMGQGYEQYF.

Only a few counts were recorded for this clone. The chain combines TRBV3-1 (or the pseudogene TRBV3-2) with TRBJ1-5, with TRBD1 identical over 9 bases. J lost 2 bases, V lost 4 bases, and 0 bases had no gene match. There are 14 residues in the CDR3. The V gene's germline CDR1 is LGHDT and CDR2 YNNKEL (reference sequence). The DNA for the CDR3 is TGTGCCAGCAGCCGGACAGGGGGCAATCAGCCCCAGCATTTT. Translation gives CASSRTGGNQPQHF.

The J gene is TRBJ2-7, the V gene TRBV7-8; weak D call: TRBD2 (6 bases). The germline V gene encodes CDR1 SGHVS and CDR2 FQNEAQ. V lost 6 bases to trimming and J lost 2 bases, with 14 bases between them. This CDR3 contains 14 residues. CDR3 DNA: TGTGCCAGCAGACCCCGGGGGAGTCCCTACGAGCAGTACTTC. This gives the protein CASRPRGSPYEQYF.

The chain uses TRBV11-2 and TRBJ1-2; maybe TRBD1 (5 bases). Looked up from germline, CDR1 is SGHAT and CDR2 is FQNNGV. V was pared by 5 bases and J by 5 bases, with 12 bases between. CDR3 size: 13 residues. The CDR3 loop reads CASSRQGIYGYTF. For the CDR3, the DNA is TGTGCCAGCAGCCGCCAGGGAATTTATGGCTACACCTTC.

The chain carries TRBV19 and TRBJ2-1, with 15 bases identical to TRBD2. Germline V gives CDR1 LNHDA, CDR2 SQIVND (reference sequence). The CDR3 is made up of 17 amino acids. The V gene end was trimmed by 2 bases and the J gene end by 6 bases; junction bases not matched to a gene: 5. The CDR3 is CASSIMGLAGGLNEQFF. The CDR3 DNA follows: TGTGCCAGTAGTATAATGGGACTAGCGGGGGGCCTCAATGAGCAGTTCTTC.

The chain carries TRBV10-3 and TRBJ1-1; weak D call: TRBD1 (6 bases). CDR1 ENHRY and CDR2 SYGVKD come from the germline V gene. This CDR3 spans 15 amino acids. V dropped 4 bases and J dropped 6 bases, with 18 bases sitting between them. The CDR3: CAISGGGVEGSEAFF. Here the CDR3 DNA reads TGTGCCATCAGTGGAGGGGGAGTAGAGGGGTCTGAAGCTTTCTTT.

The CDR3 spells CASSRSGQGRYEQFF. In DNA, the CDR3 is TGTGCCAGCAGCCGTTCGGGACAGGGTAGGTATGAGCAGTTCTTC. The chain carries TRBV11-3 and TRBJ2-1; the match to TRBD1 covers 9 bases. This CDR3 region has 15 residues. V was pared by 5 bases and J by 8 bases, with 10 bases of the junction left unmatched. Per germline, CDR1 SGHNT and CDR2 YENEEA.

The V and J genes are TRBV7-9 and TRBJ2-2; a possible D gene is TRBD2 (5 bases). V was pared by 5 bases and J by 3 bases, with 10 bases between. Germline V CDR1 and CDR2: SEHNR, FQNEAQ (reference sequence). The CDR3 extends over 14 amino acids. CDR3 bases: TGTGCCAGCAGCCCCGTGAGGGACACCGGGGAGCTGTTTTTT. Residues: CASSPVRDTGELFF.